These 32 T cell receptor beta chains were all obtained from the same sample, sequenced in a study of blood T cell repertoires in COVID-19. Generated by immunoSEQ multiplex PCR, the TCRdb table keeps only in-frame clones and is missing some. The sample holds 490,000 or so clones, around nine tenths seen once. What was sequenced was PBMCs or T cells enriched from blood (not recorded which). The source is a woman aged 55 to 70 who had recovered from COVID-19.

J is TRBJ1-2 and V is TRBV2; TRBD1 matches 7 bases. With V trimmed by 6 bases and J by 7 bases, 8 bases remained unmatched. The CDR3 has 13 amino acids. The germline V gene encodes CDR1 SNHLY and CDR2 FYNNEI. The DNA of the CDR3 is TGTGCCAGCAGGGGAGAAGGGACAGTTGGCTACACCTTC. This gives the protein CASRGEGTVGYTF. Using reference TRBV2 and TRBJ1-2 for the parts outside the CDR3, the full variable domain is EPEVTQTPSHQVTQMGQEVILRCVPISNHLYFYWYRQILGQKVEFLVSFYNNEISEKSEIFDDQFSVERPDGSNFTLKIRSTKLEDSAMYFCASRGEGTVGYTFGSGTRLTVV.

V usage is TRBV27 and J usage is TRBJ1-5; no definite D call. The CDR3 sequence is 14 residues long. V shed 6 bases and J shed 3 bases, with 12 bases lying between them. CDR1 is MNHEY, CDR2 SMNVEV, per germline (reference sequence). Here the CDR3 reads CASRRSSLNQPQHF. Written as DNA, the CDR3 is TGTGCCAGCAGACGATCAAGCCTCAATCAGCCCCAGCATTTT.

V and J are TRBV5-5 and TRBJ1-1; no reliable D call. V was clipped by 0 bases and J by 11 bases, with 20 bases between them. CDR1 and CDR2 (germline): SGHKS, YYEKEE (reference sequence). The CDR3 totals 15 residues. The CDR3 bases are TGTGCCAGCAGCTTGGAAGTGGGGTTTCCCCGCGGGGCTTTCTTT. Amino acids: CASSLEVGFPRGAFF.

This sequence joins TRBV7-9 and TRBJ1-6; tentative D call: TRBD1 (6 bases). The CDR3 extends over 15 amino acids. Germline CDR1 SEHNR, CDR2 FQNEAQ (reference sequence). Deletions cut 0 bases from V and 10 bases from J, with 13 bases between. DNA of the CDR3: TGTGCCAGCAGCTTAGCAACAGGGTTGGGGTCACCCCTCCACTTT. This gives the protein CASSLATGLGSPLHF.

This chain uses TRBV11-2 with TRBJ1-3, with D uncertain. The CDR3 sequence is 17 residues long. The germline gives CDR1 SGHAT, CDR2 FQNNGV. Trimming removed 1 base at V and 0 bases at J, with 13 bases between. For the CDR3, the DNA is TGTGCCAGCAGCTTAGTCCCCGGAGAACCCTCTGGAAACACCATATATTTT. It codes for CASSLVPGEPSGNTIYF.

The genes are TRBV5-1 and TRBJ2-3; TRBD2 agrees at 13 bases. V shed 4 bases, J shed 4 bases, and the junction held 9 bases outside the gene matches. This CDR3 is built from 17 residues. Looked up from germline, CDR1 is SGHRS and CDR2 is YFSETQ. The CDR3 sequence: CASSPGGLAGYSDTQYF. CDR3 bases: TGCGCCAGCAGCCCTGGGGGACTAGCGGGGTACTCAGATACGCAGTATTTT.

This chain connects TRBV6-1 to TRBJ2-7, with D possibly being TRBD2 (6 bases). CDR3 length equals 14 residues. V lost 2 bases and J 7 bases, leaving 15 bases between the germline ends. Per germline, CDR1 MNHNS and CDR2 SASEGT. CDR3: CASSEQWGEGEQYF. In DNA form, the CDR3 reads TGTGCCAGCAGTGAACAGTGGGGGGAAGGGGAGCAGTACTTC.

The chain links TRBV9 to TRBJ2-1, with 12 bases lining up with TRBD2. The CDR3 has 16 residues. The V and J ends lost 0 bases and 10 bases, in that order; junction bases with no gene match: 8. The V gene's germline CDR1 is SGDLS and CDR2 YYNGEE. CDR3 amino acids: CASSVEGLAGLGEQFF. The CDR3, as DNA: TGTGCCAGCAGCGTAGAGGGACTAGCGGGCCTCGGCGAGCAGTTCTTC.

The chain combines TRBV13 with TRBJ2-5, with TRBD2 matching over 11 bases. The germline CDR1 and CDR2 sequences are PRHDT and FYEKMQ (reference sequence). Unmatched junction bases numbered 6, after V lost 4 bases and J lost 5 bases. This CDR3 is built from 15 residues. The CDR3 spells CASSSSLAGGETQYF. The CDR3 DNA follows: TGTGCCAGCAGCTCTTCTCTAGCGGGGGGTGAGACCCAGTACTTC.

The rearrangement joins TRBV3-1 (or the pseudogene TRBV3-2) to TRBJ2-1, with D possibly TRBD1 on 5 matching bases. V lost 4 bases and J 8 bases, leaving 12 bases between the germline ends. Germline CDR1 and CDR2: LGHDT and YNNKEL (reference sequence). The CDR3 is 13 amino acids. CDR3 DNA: TGTGCCAGCAGCCCTAGGGGCCCTTATGAGCAGTTCTTC. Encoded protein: CASSPRGPYEQFF.

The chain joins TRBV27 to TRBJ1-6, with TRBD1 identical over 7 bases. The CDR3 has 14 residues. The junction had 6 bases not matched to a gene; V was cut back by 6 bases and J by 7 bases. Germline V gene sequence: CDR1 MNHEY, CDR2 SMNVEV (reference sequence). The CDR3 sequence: CASSGTALNSPLHF. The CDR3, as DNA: TGTGCCAGCAGCGGGACAGCTCTGAATTCACCCCTCCACTTT.

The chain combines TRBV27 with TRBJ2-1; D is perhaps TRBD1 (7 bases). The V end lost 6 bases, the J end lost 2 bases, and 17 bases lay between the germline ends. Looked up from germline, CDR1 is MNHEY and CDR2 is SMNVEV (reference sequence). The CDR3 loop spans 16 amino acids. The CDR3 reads CASRAGQTRTYNEQFF. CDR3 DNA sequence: TGTGCCAGCAGGGCGGGACAGACGAGAACCTACAATGAGCAGTTCTTC.

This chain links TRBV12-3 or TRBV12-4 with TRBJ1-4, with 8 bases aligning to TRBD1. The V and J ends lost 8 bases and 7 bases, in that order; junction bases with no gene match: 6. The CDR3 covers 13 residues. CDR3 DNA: TGTGCCAGCCGAGGACAGGGTGCTGAAAAACTGTTTTTT. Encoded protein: CASRGQGAEKLFF.

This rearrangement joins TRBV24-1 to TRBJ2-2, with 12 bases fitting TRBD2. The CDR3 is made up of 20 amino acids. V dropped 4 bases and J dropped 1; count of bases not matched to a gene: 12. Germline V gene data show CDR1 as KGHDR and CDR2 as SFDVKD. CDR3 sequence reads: CATSDPTQLAGGENTGELFF. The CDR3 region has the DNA TGTGCCACCAGTGACCCTACCCAACTAGCGGGGGGCGAGAACACCGGGGAGCTGTTTTTT.

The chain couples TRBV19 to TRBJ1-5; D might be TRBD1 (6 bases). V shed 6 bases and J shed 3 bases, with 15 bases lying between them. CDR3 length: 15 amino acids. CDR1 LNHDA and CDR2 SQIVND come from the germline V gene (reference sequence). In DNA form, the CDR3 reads TGTGCCAGTAGGGACCATACAGGGTCCAATCAGCCCCAGCATTTT. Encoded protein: CASRDHTGSNQPQHF.

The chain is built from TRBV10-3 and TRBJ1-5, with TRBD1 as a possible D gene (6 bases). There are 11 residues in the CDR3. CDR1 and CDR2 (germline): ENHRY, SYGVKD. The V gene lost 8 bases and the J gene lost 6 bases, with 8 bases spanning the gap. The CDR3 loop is CAIGQSQPQHF. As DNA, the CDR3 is TGTGCCATCGGACAGTCTCAGCCCCAGCATTTT.

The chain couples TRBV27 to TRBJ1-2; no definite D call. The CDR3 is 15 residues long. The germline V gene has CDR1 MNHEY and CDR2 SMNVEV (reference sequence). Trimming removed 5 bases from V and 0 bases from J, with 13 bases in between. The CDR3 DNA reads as TGTGCCAGCAGTGCTGCCGGGTCTACTAACTATGGCTACACCTTC. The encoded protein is CASSAAGSTNYGYTF.

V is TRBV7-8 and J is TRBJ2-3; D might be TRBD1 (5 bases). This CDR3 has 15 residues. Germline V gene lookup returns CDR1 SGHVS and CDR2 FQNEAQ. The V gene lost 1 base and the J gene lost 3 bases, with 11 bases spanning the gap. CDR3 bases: TGTGCCAGCAGCTTAGGTAGGGGTGGTACAGATACGCAGTATTTT. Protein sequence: CASSLGRGGTDTQYF.

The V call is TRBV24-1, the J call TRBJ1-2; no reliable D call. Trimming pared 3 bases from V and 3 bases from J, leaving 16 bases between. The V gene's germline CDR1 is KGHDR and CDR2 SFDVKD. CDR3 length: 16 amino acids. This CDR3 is CATSDRSVGRDYGYTF. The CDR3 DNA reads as TGTGCCACCAGTGATCGTTCGGTAGGGAGGGACTATGGCTACACCTTC.

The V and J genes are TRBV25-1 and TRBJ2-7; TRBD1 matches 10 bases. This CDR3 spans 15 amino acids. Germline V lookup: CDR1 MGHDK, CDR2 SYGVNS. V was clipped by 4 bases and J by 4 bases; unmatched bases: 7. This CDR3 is CASSVRDRGVYEQYV. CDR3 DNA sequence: TGTGCCAGCAGTGTCCGGGACAGGGGAGTGTACGAGCAGTACGTC.

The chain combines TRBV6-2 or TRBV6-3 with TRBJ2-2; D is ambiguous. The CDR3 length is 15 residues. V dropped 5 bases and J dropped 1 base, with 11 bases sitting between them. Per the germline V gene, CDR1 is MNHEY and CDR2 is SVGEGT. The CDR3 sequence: CASSRSLLNTGELFF. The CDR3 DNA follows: TGTGCCAGCAGTAGGAGTCTCCTGAACACCGGGGAGCTGTTTTTT.

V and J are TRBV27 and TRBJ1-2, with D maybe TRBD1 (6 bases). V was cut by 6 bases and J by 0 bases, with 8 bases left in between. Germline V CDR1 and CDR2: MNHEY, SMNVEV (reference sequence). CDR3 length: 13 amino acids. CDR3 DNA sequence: TGTGCCAGCAGGGACAGCTCTAACTATGGCTACACCTTC. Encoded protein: CASRDSSNYGYTF.

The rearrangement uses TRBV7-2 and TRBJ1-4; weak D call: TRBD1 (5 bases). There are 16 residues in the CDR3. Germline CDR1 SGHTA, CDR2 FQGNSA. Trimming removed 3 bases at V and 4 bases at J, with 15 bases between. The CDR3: CASSFRVTGLNEKLFF. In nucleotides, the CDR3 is TGTGCCAGCAGCTTTCGGGTCACAGGCCTTAATGAAAAACTGTTTTTT.

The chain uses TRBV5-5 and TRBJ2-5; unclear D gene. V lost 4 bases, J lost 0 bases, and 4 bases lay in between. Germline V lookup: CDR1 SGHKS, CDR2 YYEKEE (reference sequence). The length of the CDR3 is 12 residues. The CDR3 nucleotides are TGTGCCAGCAGCCCGTACCAAGAGACCCAGTACTTC. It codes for CASSPYQETQYF.

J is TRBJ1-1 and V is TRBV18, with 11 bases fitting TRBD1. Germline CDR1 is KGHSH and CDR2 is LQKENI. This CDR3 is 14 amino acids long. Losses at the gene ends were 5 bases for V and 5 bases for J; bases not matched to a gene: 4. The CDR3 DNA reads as TGTGCCAGCTCAGCGGACAGGGGGCGGACTGAAGCTTTCTTT. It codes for CASSADRGRTEAFF.

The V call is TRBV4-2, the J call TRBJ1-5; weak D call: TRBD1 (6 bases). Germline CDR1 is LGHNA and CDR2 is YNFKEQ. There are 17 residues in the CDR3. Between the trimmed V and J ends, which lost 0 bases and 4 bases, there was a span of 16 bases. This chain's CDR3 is CASSQEGGQGWNQPQHF. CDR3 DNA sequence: TGTGCCAGCAGCCAAGAGGGTGGTCAGGGGTGGAATCAGCCCCAGCATTTT.

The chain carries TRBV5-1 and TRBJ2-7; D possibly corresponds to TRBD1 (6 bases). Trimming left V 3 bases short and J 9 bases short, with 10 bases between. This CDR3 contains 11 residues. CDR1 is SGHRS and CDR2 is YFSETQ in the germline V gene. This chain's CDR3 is CASSWGRGQYF. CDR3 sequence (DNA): TGCGCCAGCAGCTGGGGGCGCGGGCAGTACTTC.

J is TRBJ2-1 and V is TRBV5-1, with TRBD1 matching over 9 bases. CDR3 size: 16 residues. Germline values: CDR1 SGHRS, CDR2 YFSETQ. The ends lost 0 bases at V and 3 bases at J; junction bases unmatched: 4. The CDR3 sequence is CASSLAPGQGYNEQFF. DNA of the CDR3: TGCGCCAGCAGCTTGGCCCCGGGACAGGGCTACAATGAGCAGTTCTTC.

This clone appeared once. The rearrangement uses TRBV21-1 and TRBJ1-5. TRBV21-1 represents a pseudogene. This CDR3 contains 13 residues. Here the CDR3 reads CASSKKGTGPQHF. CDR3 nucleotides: TGTGCCAGCAGCAAAAAGGGCACGGGACCCCAGCATTTT.

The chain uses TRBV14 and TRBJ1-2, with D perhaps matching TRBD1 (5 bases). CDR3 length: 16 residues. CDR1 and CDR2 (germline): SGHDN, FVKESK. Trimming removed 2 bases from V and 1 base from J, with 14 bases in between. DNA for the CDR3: TGTGCCAGCAGCCAACAGGGCCCTAACCTTAACTATGGCTACACCTTC. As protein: CASSQQGPNLNYGYTF. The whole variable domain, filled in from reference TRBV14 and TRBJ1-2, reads EAGVTQFPSHSVIEKGQTVTLRCDPISGHDNLYWYRRVMGKEIKFLLHFVKESKQDESGMPNNRFLAERTGGTYSTLKVQPAELEDSGVYFCASSQQGPNLNYGYTFGSGTRLTVV.

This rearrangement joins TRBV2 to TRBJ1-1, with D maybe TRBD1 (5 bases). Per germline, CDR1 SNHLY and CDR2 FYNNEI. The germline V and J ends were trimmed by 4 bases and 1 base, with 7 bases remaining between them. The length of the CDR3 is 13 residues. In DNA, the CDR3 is TGTGCCAGCAGTGGACAGACGAACACTGAAGCTTTCTTT. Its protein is CASSGQTNTEAFF.

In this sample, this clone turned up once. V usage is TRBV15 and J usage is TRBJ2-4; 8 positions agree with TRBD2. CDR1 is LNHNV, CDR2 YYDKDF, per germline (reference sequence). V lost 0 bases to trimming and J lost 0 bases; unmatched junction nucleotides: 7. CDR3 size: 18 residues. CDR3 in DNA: TGTGCCACCAGCAGAGATCGGGAGGGGGACCTAGCCAAAAACATTCAGTACTTC. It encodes CATSRDREGDLAKNIQYF.